This T cell receptor (beta chain) is from a study of vaccination and CD4 T cells after COVID-19. The Oncomine TCR Beta short-read assay generated sequence data from the DNA of cultured CD4+ T cells. MiXCR, run by TCRdb on the PCR reads, gives a single entry per CDR3 protein. The sample has about 13,000 distinct CDR3 sequences; under 45% are singletons. J was trimmed by 7 bases and V by 3 bases; bases with no gene match: 5. Germline loops: CDR1 LNHDA, CDR2 SQIVND (reference sequence). This CDR3 has 14 residues. As for treatment: approximately 9-day PBMC culture with coronavirus spike peptide pools or control peptides (ViraFEST assay). Days 3 and 7 saw half the medium replaced with fresh IL-2 medium. A negative selection step was used to isolate CD4+ T cells once culture had run for around 11 days. This clonotype was recorded a few times. Its antigen is still unknown.

This clonotype was sampled from a human donor with COVID-19. This chain joins TRBV19 and TRBJ1-2, with TRBD1 matching over 10 bases. The sample comprised cultured CD4+ T cells from blood. DNA for the CDR3: TGTGCCAGTAGTATGGGGGGGACAGGGGTTGGCTACACCTTC. As protein: CASSMGGTGVGYTF.